This record looks at one T cell receptor (beta chain) sequence and its context. Its matching antigen is unknown. CDR1 and CDR2 (germline): LGHNA, YNFKEQ. After removal of 4 bases from V and 4 bases from J, the junction contained 10 bases not matched to a gene. The CDR3 is 18 residues long. Following culture for nine to ten days, CD4+ T cells were isolated. Either the mRNA-1273 or the BNT162b2 vaccine was given to participants as two doses. The sample is drawn from a study of vaccination effects on CD4 cells after COVID-19. TCRdb keeps only in-frame clones here, not all; method: immunoSEQ multiplex PCR. The sample holds fewer than 85,000 clones, around 70% seen once.

Sequences were derived from CD4+ T cells from PBMCs cultured without peptide, sampled after COVID-19 vaccination. The source is a human donor who received a COVID-19 vaccine. This chain uses TRBV4-2 with TRBJ2-2; 12 positions match TRBD1. Here the CDR3 DNA reads TGTGCCAGCAGCCGAGAAGGGGGGACAGGGGGCATCACCGGGGAGCTGTTTTTT. Translation: CASSREGGTGGITGELFF.